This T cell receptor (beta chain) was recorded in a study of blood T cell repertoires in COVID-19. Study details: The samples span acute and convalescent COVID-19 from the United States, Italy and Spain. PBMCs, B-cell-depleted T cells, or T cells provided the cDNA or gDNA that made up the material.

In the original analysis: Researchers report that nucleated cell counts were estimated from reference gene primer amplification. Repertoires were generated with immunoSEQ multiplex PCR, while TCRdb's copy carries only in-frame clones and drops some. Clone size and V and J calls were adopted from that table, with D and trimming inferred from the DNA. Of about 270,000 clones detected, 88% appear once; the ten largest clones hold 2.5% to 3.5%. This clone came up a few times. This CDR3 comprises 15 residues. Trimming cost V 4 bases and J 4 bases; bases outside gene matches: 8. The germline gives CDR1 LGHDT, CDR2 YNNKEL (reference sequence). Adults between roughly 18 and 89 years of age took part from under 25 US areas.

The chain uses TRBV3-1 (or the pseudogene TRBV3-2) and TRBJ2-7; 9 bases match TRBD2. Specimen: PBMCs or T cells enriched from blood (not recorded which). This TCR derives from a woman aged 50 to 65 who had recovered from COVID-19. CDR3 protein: CASSPLAGGQYEQYF. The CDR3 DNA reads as TGTGCCAGCAGCCCCCTGGCGGGAGGGCAATACGAGCAGTACTTC.